This T cell receptor beta chain was retrieved from a study of T-cell reconstitution after alpha-beta-depleted transplantation in children. Whole-study findings and limits: Where alpha-beta T cells came from about two months after transplant was reportedly several hundred expanded graft clones.

This clonotype was seen at least ten times. Its antigen remains unknown. V was clipped by 5 bases and J by 5 bases, with 15 bases between them. CDR3 size: 14 residues. Germline V gene data show CDR1 as SGHTA and CDR2 as FQGNSA. Unique molecular identifiers were incorporated during preparation of the TCRbeta library. TCRdb fed the PCR reads into MiXCR, producing one record per CDR3 protein. The data hold roughly 120,000 distinct CDR3 sequences, with 23% observed a single time. The chain couples TRBV7-2 to TRBJ2-5; D is unclear. The sample was PBMCs, mostly from graft donor cells, taken 180 days after TCRalphabeta/CD19-depleted stem cell transplant. The clonotype was recovered from a male patient between 2 and 9 years old who had a stem cell transplant for chronic granulomatous disease, so the T cells may come from the graft donor. In nucleotides, the CDR3 is TGTGCCAGCAGCCCGGCTGGTATGGGGGAGACCCAGTACTTC. Translated, it gives CASSPAGMGETQYF.